This is a list of T cell receptor beta chains from one sample in a study of vaccination and CD4 T cells after COVID-19. In TCRdb, the PCR reads were re-called with MiXCR into one record per CDR3 protein. The sample lists roughly 12,000 distinct CDR3 sequences, roughly 30% seen once, with roughly 12% in the top ten. These receptors lack a known antigen. The material was CD4+ T cells from blood, cultured in vitro, obtained after SARS-CoV-2 vaccination. The source is a human donor who had recovered from COVID-19. The CDR3 runs from the conserved cysteine through the conserved F or W. The D gene is left open where the match is weak. Size tells how often a clone was seen (once, few, many) or the class of an expanded clone, and some rows leave it out.

v_gene	j_gene	d_gene	abundance	CDR3aa	CDR3nt
TRBV27	TRBJ2-7	.	medium-sized	CASSPWASEGKGYEQYF	TGTGCCAGCAGTCCCTGGGCTAGCGAGGGGAAGGGATACGAGCAGTACTTC
TRBV4-1	TRBJ1-6	TRBD1	.	CASSQVPGQGSSSYNSPLHF	TGCGCCAGCAGCCAAGTGCCGGGACAGGGGTCAAGCTCCTATAATTCACCCCTCCACTTT
TRBV27	TRBJ1-1	.	few	CASSFSRLNTEAFF	TGTGCCAGCAGTTTTAGTCGGTTGAACACTGAAGCTTTCTTT
TRBV6-2/TRBV6-3	TRBJ2-7	.	.	CATGTDRGRGNEQYF	TGTGCCACGGGCACCGATCGGGGACGCGGTAACGAGCAGTACTTC
TRBV7-9	TRBJ2-4	.	few	CASSLGQNIQYF	TGTGCCAGCAGCTTAGGTCAAAACATTCAGTACTTC
TRBV20-1	TRBJ2-3	TRBD1	.	CSGTGQGAGTDTQYF	TGCAGTGGCACGGGACAGGGGGCCGGCACAGATACGCAGTATTTT
TRBV15	TRBJ2-2	TRBD2	.	CATSRGRGAGELFF	TGTGCCACCAGCAGAGGTCGGGGGGCCGGGGAGCTGTTTTTT
TRBV10-3	TRBJ1-1	.	.	CAISESFSRRAFF	TGTGCCATCAGTGAGTCGTTCTCACGCAGGGCTTTCTTT
TRBV12-3/TRBV12-4	TRBJ2-6	.	.	CASSLARTRSGANVLTF	TGTGCCAGCAGTTTAGCGAGGACCCGCTCTGGGGCCAACGTCCTGACTTTC
TRBV6-1	TRBJ2-7	.	few	CASSDWVPYEQYF	TGTGCCAGCAGTGATTGGGTTCCCTACGAGCAGTACTTC
TRBV7-2	TRBJ2-1	TRBD1	medium-sized	CASSPGGSQGEQFF	TGTGCCAGCAGCCCAGGGGGTAGTCAGGGTGAGCAGTTCTTC
TRBV19	TRBJ2-7	TRBD2	.	CASSTLPGGSEQYF	TGTGCCAGTAGTACGCTGCCGGGGGGTTCCGAGCAGTACTTC
TRBV6-5	TRBJ2-2	.	.	CASSYRSPKGGNTGELFF	TGTGCCAGCAGTTACCGCTCCCCGAAGGGGGGAAACACCGGGGAGCTGTTTTTT
TRBV29-1	TRBJ1-1	TRBD1	once	CSVEDAGTGLGFF	TGCAGCGTTGAAGATGCGGGGACAGGCTTGGGTTTCTTT
TRBV6-2/TRBV6-3	TRBJ2-7	.	.	CASSYSQLFSEQYF	TGTGCCAGCAGTTACTCACAACTATTCTCCGAGCAGTACTTC
TRBV11-3	TRBJ2-2	.	once	CASSSLANNTGELFF	TGTGCCAGCAGCTCTTTAGCGAATAACACCGGGGAGCTGTTTTTT
TRBV14	TRBJ1-2	.	.	CASSSDVSYGYTF	TGTGCCAGCAGCTCCGACGTGAGCTATGGCTACACCTTC
TRBV7-3	TRBJ2-2	TRBD1	.	CASSSGQAVGELFF	TGTGCCAGCAGCTCAGGACAGGCGGTCGGGGAGCTGTTTTTT
TRBV20-1	TRBJ2-2	.	.	CSAALQGSGELFF	TGCAGTGCCGCCCTTCAGGGATCCGGGGAGCTGTTTTTT
TRBV11-3	TRBJ2-7	.	few	CASSLDQLGEQYF	TGTGCCAGCAGCTTGGACCAGTTGGGCGAGCAGTACTTC
TRBV27	TRBJ1-5	.	few	CASSGDRAPGQPQHF	TGTGCCAGCAGTGGGGACCGCGCACCGGGTCAGCCCCAGCATTTT
TRBV6-1	TRBJ1-1	.	few	CASSQTASGAQGAFF	TGTGCCAGCAGCCAAACCGCCTCGGGGGCCCAAGGAGCTTTCTTT
TRBV20-1	TRBJ2-4	.	.	CSARRGLVAKNIQYF	TGCAGTGCTAGACGGGGCTTAGTAGCCAAAAACATTCAGTACTTC
TRBV18	TRBJ2-1	.	few	CASSPPSSNEQFF	TGTGCCAGCTCACCACCTTCTAGCAATGAGCAGTTCTTC
TRBV28	TRBJ1-1	.	.	CASSSLGDTHGAFF	TGTGCCAGCAGTTCCTTAGGGGACACCCATGGGGCTTTCTTT
TRBV19	TRBJ2-7	.	.	CASSSQRVYEQYF	TGTGCCAGTAGCTCGCAGCGGGTCTACGAGCAGTACTTC
TRBV10-3	TRBJ1-6	.	few	CAVTGVHNSPLHF	TGTGCCGTCACTGGGGTCCATAATTCACCCCTCCACTTT
TRBV6-2/TRBV6-3	TRBJ2-1	TRBD2	.	CASSPRGTSNDEQFF	TGTGCCAGCTCGCCCCGAGGGACTAGCAACGATGAGCAGTTCTTC
TRBV7-9	TRBJ2-7	.	.	CASSLGGTSSYEQYF	TGTGCCAGCAGCTTAGGCGGGACCAGCTCCTACGAGCAGTACTTC
TRBV7-2	TRBJ1-5	.	.	CASSLVRDSNQPRHF	TGTGCCAGCAGCTTAGTGAGGGATAGCAATCAGCCCCGGCATTTT
TRBV11-2	TRBJ2-1	TRBD2	.	CASSLDLAGGNRNEQFF	TGTGCCAGCAGCTTAGACCTAGCGGGAGGAAATCGAAATGAGCAGTTCTTC
TRBV7-8	TRBJ2-6	TRBD1	medium-sized	CASSSPGQGAGANVLTF	TGTGCCAGCAGCTCCCCGGGACAGGGGGCCGGGGCCAACGTCCTGACTTTC
TRBV6-1	TRBJ2-1	TRBD2	.	CASSGYWAGGGNEQFF	TGTGCCAGCAGTGGGTATTGGGCGGGAGGGGGCAATGAGCAGTTCTTC
TRBV11-2	TRBJ2-5	TRBD2	.	CASSLRVGAGVTQYF	TGTGCCAGCAGCTTACGGGTCGGGGCGGGAGTGACCCAGTACTTC
TRBV7-9	TRBJ1-3	.	.	CASSFGQVSGNTIYF	TGTGCCAGCAGCTTTGGCCAGGTCTCTGGAAACACCATATATTTT
TRBV20-1	TRBJ2-7	.	few	CSLRGNSYEQYF	TGCAGTTTGAGGGGGAATAGCTACGAGCAGTACTTC
TRBV7-2	TRBJ2-6	.	.	CASRGPGHTSGANVLTF	TGTGCCAGCAGGGGTCCGGGACACACTTCTGGGGCCAACGTCCTGACTTTC
TRBV6-1	TRBJ1-2	TRBD1	few	CASSEGTGRDWDGYTF	TGTGCCAGCAGTGAGGGGACAGGGAGGGACTGGGATGGCTACACCTTC
TRBV28	TRBJ2-1	.	.	CASSSPSYDSDNEQFF	TGTGCCAGCAGTTCGCCAAGCTATGATAGCGACAATGAGCAGTTCTTC
TRBV29-1	TRBJ1-2	TRBD1	.	CSVQTGWDGYTF	TGCAGCGTCCAGACAGGGTGGGATGGCTACACCTTC
TRBV27	TRBJ2-3	.	.	CASSRPGRQSTDTQYF	TGTGCCAGCAGCCGCCCAGGGCGGCAAAGCACAGATACGCAGTATTTT
TRBV24-1	TRBJ2-3	.	.	CATSDPQDFQVSRDTQYF	TGTGCCACCAGTGATCCACAGGACTTCCAAGTCTCCAGAGATACGCAGTATTTT
TRBV18	TRBJ2-7	.	.	CASSPRGLYEQYF	TGTGCCAGCTCACCACGAGGGCTTTACGAGCAGTACTTC
TRBV11-2	TRBJ2-5	.	few	CASSGRTGKKETQYF	TGTGCCAGCAGCGGACGGACGGGGAAAAAGGAGACCCAGTACTTC
TRBV7-2	TRBJ2-1	TRBD1	.	CASSLVGQYNEQFF	TGTGCCAGCAGCCTAGTGGGACAGTACAATGAGCAGTTCTTC
TRBV20-1	TRBJ2-4	.	.	CSARRDSKNIQYF	TGCAGTGCTAGGCGGGACTCCAAAAACATTCAGTACTTC
TRBV5-6	TRBJ2-7	TRBD1	.	CASTRQGSWNFYEQYF	TGTGCCAGCACTCGACAGGGGTCCTGGAACTTCTACGAGCAGTACTTC
TRBV24-1	TRBJ1-2	TRBD1	.	CATSGQGLDYGYTF	TGTGCCACCAGTGGACAGGGGTTGGACTATGGCTACACCTTC
TRBV20-1	TRBJ1-2	.	.	CNASQQGYYGYTF	TGCAATGCTAGTCAGCAGGGGTACTATGGCTACACCTTC
TRBV24-1	TRBJ2-5	TRBD2	.	CATMPTGGLETQYF	TGTGCCACCATGCCCACGGGAGGTCTGGAGACCCAGTACTTC
TRBV7-9	TRBJ2-1	TRBD2	few	CASSLASGLYNEQFF	TGTGCCAGCAGCTTAGCTAGCGGGCTCTACAATGAGCAGTTCTTC